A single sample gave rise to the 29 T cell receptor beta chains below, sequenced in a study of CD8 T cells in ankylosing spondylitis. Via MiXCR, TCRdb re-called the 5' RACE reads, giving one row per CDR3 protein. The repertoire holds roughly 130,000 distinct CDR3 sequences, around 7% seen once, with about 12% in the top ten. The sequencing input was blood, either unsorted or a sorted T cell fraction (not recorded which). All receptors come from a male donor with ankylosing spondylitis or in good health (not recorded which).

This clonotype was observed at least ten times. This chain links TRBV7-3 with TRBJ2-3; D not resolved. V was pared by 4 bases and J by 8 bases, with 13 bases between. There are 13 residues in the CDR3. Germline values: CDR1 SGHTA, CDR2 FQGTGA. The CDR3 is CASSSGPQFTQYF. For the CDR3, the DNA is TGTGCCAGCAGCTCAGGACCTCAATTTACGCAGTATTTT.

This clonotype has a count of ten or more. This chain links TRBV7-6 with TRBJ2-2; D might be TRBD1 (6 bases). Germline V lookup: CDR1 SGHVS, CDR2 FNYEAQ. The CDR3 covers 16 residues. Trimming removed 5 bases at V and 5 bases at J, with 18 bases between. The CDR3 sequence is CASSPLGRGLTGELFF. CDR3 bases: TGTGCCAGCAGCCCCTTGGGCAGGGGCTTAACCGGGGAGCTGTTTTTT.

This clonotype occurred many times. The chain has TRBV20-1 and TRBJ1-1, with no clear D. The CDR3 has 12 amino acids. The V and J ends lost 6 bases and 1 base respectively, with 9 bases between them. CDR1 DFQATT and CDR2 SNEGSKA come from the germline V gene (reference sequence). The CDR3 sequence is CSAKIGNTEAFF. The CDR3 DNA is TGCAGTGCCAAGATAGGGAACACTGAAGCTTTCTTT.

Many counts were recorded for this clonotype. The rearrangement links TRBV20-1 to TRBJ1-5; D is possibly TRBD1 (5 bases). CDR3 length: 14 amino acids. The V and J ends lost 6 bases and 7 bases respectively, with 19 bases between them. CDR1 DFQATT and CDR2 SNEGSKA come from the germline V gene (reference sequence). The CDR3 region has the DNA TGCAGTGCAACCCGGGGGGAGGCTGGGCAGCCCCAGCATTTT. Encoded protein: CSATRGEAGQPQHF.

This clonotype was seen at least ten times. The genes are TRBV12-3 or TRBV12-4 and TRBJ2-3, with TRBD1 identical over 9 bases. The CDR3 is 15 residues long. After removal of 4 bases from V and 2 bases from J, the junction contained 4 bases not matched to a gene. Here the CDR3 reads CASSSGQGNTDTQYF. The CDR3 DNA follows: TGTGCCAGCAGTTCGGGACAGGGAAACACAGATACGCAGTATTTT.

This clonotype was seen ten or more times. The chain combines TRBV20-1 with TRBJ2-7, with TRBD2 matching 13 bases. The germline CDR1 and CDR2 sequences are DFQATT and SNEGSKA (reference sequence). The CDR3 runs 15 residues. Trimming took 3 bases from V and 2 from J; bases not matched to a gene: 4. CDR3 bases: TGCAGTGCTAGGGGGACTAGCGGGATGCCCTACGAGCAGTACTTC. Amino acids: CSARGTSGMPYEQYF.

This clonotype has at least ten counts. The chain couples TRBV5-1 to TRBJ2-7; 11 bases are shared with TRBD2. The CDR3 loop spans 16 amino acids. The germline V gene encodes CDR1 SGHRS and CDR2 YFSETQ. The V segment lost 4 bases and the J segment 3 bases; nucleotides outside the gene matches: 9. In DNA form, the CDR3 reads TGCGCCAGCAGCACCGCGACTAGCGGGAACATCTACGAGCAGTACTTC. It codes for CASSTATSGNIYEQYF.

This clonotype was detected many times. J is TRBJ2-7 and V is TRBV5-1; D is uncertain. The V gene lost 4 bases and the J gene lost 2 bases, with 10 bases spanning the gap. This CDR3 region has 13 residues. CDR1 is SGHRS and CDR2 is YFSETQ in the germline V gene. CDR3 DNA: TGCGCCAGCAGCGTAGACGGAGCCTACGAGCAGTACTTC. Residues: CASSVDGAYEQYF.

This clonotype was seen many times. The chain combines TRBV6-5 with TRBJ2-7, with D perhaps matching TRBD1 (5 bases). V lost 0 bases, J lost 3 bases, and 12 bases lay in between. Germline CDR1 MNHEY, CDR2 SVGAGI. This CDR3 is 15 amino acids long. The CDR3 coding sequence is TGTGCCAGCAGTTACTCCAAACAGGTGTACTACGAGCAGTACTTC. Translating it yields CASSYSKQVYYEQYF.

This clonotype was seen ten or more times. The CDR3 loop is CSARTALNYGYTF. In nucleotides, the CDR3 is TGCAGTGCTAGGACAGCGCTTAACTATGGCTACACCTTC. This sequence joins TRBV20-1 and TRBJ1-2, with D perhaps TRBD1 (5 bases). Germline CDR1 DFQATT, CDR2 SNEGSKA (reference sequence). V gave up 3 bases and J gave up 1 base, with 9 bases separating them. This CDR3 contains 13 residues.

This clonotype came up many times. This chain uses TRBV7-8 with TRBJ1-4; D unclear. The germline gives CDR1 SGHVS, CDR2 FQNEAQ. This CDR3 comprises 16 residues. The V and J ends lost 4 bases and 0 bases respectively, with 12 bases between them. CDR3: CASSSGRRATNEKLFF. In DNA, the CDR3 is TGTGCCAGCAGCTCAGGACGGCGTGCAACTAATGAAAAACTGTTTTTT.

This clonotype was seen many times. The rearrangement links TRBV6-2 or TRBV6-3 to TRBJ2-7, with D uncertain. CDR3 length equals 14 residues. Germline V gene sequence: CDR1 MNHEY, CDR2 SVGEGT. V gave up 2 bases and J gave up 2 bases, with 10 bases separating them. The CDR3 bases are TGTGCCAGCAGTTACCGCGTAGGTCCCTACGAGCAGTACTTC. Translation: CASSYRVGPYEQYF.

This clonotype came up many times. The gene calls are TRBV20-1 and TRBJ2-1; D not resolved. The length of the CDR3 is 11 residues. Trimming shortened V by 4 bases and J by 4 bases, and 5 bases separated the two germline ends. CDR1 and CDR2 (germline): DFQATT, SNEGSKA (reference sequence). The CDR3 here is CSANGYNEQFF. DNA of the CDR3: TGCAGTGCTAATGGATACAATGAGCAGTTCTTC.

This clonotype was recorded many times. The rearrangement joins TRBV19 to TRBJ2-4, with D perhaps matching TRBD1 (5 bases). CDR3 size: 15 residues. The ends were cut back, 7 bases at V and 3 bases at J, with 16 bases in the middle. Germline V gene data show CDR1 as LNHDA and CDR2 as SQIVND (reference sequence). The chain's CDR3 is CASNPGRVGKNIQYF. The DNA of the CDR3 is TGTGCCAGTAATCCTGGCAGGGTCGGCAAAAACATTCAGTACTTC.

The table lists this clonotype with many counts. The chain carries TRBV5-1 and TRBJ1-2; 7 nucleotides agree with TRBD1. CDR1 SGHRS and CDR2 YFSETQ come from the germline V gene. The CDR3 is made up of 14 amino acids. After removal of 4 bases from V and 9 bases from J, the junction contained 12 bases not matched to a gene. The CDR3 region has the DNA TGCGCCAGCAGCCCTCAACAGGGGAGAGACAGCTACACCTTC. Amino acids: CASSPQQGRDSYTF.

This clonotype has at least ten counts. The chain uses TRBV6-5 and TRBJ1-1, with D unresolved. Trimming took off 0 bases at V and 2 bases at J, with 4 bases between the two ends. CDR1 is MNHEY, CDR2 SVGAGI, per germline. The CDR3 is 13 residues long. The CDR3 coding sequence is TGTGCCAGCAGTTACTCCTTTAACACTGAAGCTTTCTTT. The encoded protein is CASSYSFNTEAFF.

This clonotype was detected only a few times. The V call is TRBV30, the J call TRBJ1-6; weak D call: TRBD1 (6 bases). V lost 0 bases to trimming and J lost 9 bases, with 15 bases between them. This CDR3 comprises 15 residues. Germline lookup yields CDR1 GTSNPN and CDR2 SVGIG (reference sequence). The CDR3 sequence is CAWSVQEGGRSPLHF. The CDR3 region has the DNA TGTGCCTGGAGTGTACAGGAGGGGGGGCGTTCACCCCTCCACTTT. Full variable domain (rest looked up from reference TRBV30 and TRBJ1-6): SQTIHQWPATLVQPVGSPLSLECTVEGTSNPNLYWYRQAAGRGLQLLFYSVGIGQISSEVPQNLSASRPQDRQFILSSKKLLLSDSGFYLCAWSVQEGGRSPLHFGNGTRLTVT.

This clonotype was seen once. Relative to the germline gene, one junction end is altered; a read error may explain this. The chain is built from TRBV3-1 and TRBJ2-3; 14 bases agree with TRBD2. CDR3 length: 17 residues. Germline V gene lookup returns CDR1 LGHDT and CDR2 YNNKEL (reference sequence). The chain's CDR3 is CACSPGTSGGFTDTQYF. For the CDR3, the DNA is TGTGCCTGCAGCCCGGGGACTAGCGGGGGATTCACAGATACGCAGTATTTT.

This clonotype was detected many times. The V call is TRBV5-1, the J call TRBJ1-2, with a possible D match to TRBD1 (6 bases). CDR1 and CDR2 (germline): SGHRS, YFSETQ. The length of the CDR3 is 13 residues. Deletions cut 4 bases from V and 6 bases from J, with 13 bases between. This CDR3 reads CASSLRTAHGYTF. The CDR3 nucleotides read TGCGCCAGCAGCCTCCGGACAGCTCATGGCTACACCTTC.

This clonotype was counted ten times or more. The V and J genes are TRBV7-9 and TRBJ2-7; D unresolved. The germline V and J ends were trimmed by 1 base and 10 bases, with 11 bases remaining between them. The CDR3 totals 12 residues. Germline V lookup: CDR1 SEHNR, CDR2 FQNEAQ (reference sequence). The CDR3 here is CASSLDGTLQYF. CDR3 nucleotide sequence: TGTGCCAGCAGCTTAGATGGAACCTTACAGTACTTC. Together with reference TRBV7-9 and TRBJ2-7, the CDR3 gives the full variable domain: DTGVSQNPRHKITKRGQNVTFRCDPISEHNRLYWYRQTLGQGPEFLTYFQNEAQLEKSRLLSDRFSAERPKGSFSTLEIQRTEQGDSAMYLCASSLDGTLQYFGPGTRLTVT.

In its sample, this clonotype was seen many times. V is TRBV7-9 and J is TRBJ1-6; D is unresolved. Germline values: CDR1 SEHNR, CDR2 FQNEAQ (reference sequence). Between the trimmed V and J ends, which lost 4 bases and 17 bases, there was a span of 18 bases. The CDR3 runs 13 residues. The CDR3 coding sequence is TGTGCCAGCAGCTACCCGGGAGGGAGAGAAGTCCACTTT. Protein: CASSYPGGREVHF.

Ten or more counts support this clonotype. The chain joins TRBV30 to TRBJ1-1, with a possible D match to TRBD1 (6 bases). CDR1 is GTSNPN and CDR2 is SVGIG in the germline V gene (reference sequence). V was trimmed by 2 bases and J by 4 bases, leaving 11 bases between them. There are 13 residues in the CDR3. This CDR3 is CAWSLQGGTEAFF. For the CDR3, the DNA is TGTGCCTGGAGTCTACAGGGAGGCACTGAAGCTTTCTTT. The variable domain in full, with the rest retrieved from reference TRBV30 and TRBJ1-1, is SQTIHQWPATLVQPVGSPLSLECTVEGTSNPNLYWYRQAAGRGLQLLFYSVGIGQISSEVPQNLSASRPQDRQFILSSKKLLLSDSGFYLCAWSLQGGTEAFFGQGTRLTVV.

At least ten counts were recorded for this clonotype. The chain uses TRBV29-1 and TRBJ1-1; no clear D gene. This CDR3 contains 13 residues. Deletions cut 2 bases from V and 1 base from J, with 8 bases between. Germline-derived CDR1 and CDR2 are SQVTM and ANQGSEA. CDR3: CSVESVANTEAFF. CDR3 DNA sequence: TGCAGCGTTGAATCGGTCGCGAACACTGAAGCTTTCTTT.

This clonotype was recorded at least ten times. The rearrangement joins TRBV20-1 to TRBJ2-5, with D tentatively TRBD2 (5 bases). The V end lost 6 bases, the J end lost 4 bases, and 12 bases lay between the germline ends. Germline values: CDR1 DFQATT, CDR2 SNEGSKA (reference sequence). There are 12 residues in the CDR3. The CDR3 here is CSATSEVETQYF. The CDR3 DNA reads TGCAGTGCCACCTCGGAGGTAGAGACCCAGTACTTC.

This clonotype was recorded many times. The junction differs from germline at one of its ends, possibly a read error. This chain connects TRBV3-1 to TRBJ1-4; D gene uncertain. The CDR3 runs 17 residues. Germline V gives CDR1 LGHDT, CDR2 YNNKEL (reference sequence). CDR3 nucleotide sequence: TGTGCCAGCAGCCAATACCACCCTTATAGATCGGATGAGAAACTGTTTTTT. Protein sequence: CASSQYHPYRSDEKLFF.

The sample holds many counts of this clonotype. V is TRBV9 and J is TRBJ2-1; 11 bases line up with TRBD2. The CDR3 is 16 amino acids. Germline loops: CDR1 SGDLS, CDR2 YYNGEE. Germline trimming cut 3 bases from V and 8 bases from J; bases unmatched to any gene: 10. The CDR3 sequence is CASSAKHSGGADEQFF. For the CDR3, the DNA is TGTGCCAGCAGCGCCAAGCATAGCGGGGGGGCCGATGAGCAGTTCTTC.

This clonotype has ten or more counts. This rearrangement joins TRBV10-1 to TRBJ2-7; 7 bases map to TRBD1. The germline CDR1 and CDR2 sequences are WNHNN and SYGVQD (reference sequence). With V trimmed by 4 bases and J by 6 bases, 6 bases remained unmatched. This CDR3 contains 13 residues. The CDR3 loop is CASSGQGSFEQYF. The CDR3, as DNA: TGCGCCAGCAGTGGACAGGGTAGCTTCGAGCAGTACTTC.

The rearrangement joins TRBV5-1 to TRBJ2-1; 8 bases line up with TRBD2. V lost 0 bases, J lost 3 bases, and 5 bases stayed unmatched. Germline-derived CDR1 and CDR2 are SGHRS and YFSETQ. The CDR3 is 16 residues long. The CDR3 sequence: CASSLAPSGHYNEQFF. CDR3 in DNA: TGCGCCAGCAGCTTGGCCCCTAGCGGGCACTACAATGAGCAGTTCTTC.

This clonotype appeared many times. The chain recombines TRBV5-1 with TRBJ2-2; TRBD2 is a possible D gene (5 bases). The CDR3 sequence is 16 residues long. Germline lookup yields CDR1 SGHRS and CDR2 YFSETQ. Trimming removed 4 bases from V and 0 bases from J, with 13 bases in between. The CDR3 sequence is CASSREGPPNTGELFF. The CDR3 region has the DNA TGCGCCAGCAGCCGGGAAGGACCTCCGAACACCGGGGAGCTGTTTTTT. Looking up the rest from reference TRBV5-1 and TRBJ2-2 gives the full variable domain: KAGVTQTPRYLIKTRGQQVTLSCSPISGHRSVSWYQQTPGQGLQFLFEYFSETQRNKGNFPGRFSGRQFSNSRSEMNVSTLELGDSALYLCASSREGPPNTGELFFGEGSRLTVL.